Below are 19 T cell receptor beta chains sequenced from a single sample in a study of monozygotic twins with cystic fibrosis. Measured with immunoSEQ multiplex PCR; TCRdb has only the in-frame clones, and not every one. Here the sample spans 30,000 to 45,000 clones, over 75% being singletons. Sample: blood. Receptor source: a girl aged 2-15 years with cystic fibrosis.

This clone has a handful of counts. This sequence joins TRBV27 and TRBJ1-6; no reliable D call. Germline loops: CDR1 MNHEY, CDR2 SMNVEV (reference sequence). The CDR3 runs to 16 residues. V shed 3 bases and J shed 5 bases, with 14 bases lying between them. The CDR3 here is CASSLGSQPDNSPLHF. In DNA, the CDR3 is TGTGCCAGCAGTTTGGGCAGCCAGCCCGATAATTCACCCCTCCACTTT.

The chain combines TRBV19 with TRBJ2-6; 7 bases agree with TRBD1. Germline V lookup: CDR1 LNHDA, CDR2 SQIVND (reference sequence). After removal of 10 bases from V and 0 bases from J, the junction contained 3 bases not matched to a gene. This CDR3 is 14 amino acids long. The chain's CDR3 is CATRQGSGANVLTF. The CDR3 bases are TGTGCCACCCGACAGGGCTCTGGGGCCAACGTCCTGACTTTC.

The chain combines TRBV20-1 with TRBJ2-7; 7 positions agree with TRBD2. The CDR3 consists of 11 residues. Germline loops: CDR1 DFQATT, CDR2 SNEGSKA (reference sequence). Trimming removed 1 base from V and 6 bases from J; junction bases left unmatched: 0. For the CDR3, the DNA is TGCAGTGCTAGAGCGGGGGGCGAGCAGTACTTC. Translation: CSARAGGEQYF.

The chain carries TRBV30 and TRBJ1-1; 7 positions agree with TRBD1. Germline V gene data show CDR1 as GTSNPN and CDR2 as SVGIG (reference sequence). The CDR3 has 13 residues. V dropped 5 bases and J dropped 8; count of bases not matched to a gene: 11. In nucleotides, the CDR3 is TGTGCCTGGGCTACTCGACAGGGATTGGAAGCTTTCTTT. Encoded protein: CAWATRQGLEAFF.

This clone came up once. V usage is TRBV6-1 and J usage is TRBJ1-6; TRBD1 is a possible D gene (5 bases). The CDR3 totals 15 residues. Trimming pared 4 bases from V and 10 bases from J, leaving 17 bases between. The germline V gene has CDR1 MNHNS and CDR2 SASEGT. The CDR3 region is CASSAIDPGYSPLHF. The CDR3 DNA reads as TGTGCCAGCAGTGCAATCGACCCAGGGTACTCACCCCTCCACTTT.

CDR3 sequence: CASSYFAGMNTEAFF. CDR3 nucleotide sequence: TGTGCCAGCAGTTACTTCGCGGGGATGAACACTGAAGCTTTCTTT. The chain links TRBV6-6 to TRBJ1-1; D is uncertain. Between the trimmed V and J ends, which lost 1 base and 0 bases, there was a span of 9 bases. Germline V gene sequence: CDR1 MNHNY, CDR2 SVGAGI (reference sequence). The CDR3 contains 15 residues.

This chain joins TRBV5-1 and TRBJ2-3; TRBD1 might be the D (5 bases). Trimming took 0 bases from V and 0 from J, leaving 8 bases between them. The length of the CDR3 is 15 residues. CDR1 is SGHRS, CDR2 YFSETQ, per germline. The DNA of the CDR3 is TGCGCCAGCAGCTTGGCGACAGCTAGCACAGATACGCAGTATTTT. Translated, it gives CASSLATASTDTQYF.

The chain carries TRBV9 and TRBJ2-4; weak D call: TRBD2 (6 bases). The CDR3 extends over 16 amino acids. The V gene's germline CDR1 is SGDLS and CDR2 YYNGEE. Trimming pared 4 bases from V and 0 bases from J, leaving 14 bases between. CDR3 loop: CASSSGAGLAKNIQYF. The DNA for the CDR3 is TGTGCCAGCAGCTCTGGCGCGGGACTAGCCAAAAACATTCAGTACTTC. The whole variable domain, remainder taken from reference TRBV9 and TRBJ2-4, is DSGVTQTPKHLITATGQRVTLRCSPRSGDLSVYWYQQSLDQGLQFLIQYYNGEERAKGNILERFSAQQFPDLHSELNLSSLELGDSALYFCASSSGAGLAKNIQYFGAGTRLSVL.

This chain joins TRBV7-9 and TRBJ2-1, with D hard to call. This CDR3 has 12 amino acids. Germline CDR1 is SEHNR and CDR2 is FQNEAQ (reference sequence). V was clipped by 3 bases and J by 7 bases, with 7 bases between them. CDR3 nucleotides: TGTGCCAGCAGCTTTGGCGTGAATGAGCAGTTCTTC. Protein: CASSFGVNEQFF.

This clone came up once. V gene TRBV6-4 combines with J gene TRBJ2-7, with D possibly TRBD1 on 6 matching bases. The germline V and J ends were trimmed by 8 bases and 5 bases, with 19 bases remaining between them. The CDR3 is 14 residues long. The germline V gene encodes CDR1 MRHNA and CDR2 SNTAGT. Here the CDR3 reads CASGLQGLTHEQYF. The CDR3, as DNA: TGTGCCAGCGGCTTACAGGGTCTAACCCACGAGCAGTACTTC.

V is TRBV7-9 and J is TRBJ2-6; TRBD1 agrees at 8 bases. Germline loops: CDR1 SEHNR, CDR2 FQNEAQ (reference sequence). V was pared by 6 bases and J by 3 bases, with 13 bases of the junction left unmatched. The CDR3 is 18 residues long. The CDR3 DNA is TGTGCCAGCAGGGACCCGGGACAGGAGGATATTGGGGCCAACGTCCTGACTTTC. This translates into CASRDPGQEDIGANVLTF. Combining the CDR3 with reference TRBV7-9 and TRBJ2-6 gives the whole variable domain DTGVSQNPRHKITKRGQNVTFRCDPISEHNRLYWYRQTLGQGPEFLTYFQNEAQLEKSRLLSDRFSAERPKGSFSTLEIQRTEQGDSAMYLCASRDPGQEDIGANVLTFGAGSRLTVL.

The rearrangement links TRBV5-1 to TRBJ1-1; a possible D gene is TRBD1 (6 bases). Germline V lookup: CDR1 SGHRS, CDR2 YFSETQ. The germline V and J ends were trimmed by 5 bases and 3 bases, with 14 bases remaining between them. The CDR3 spans 14 residues. The CDR3 reads CASSGGAADTEAFF. CDR3 coding DNA: TGCGCCAGCAGTGGGGGGGCGGCGGACACTGAAGCTTTCTTT.

Worth noting for this clone: Mismatch with germline at one junction end may stem from a read error. The chain joins TRBV13 to TRBJ1-1; D is perhaps TRBD1 (5 bases). The germline V gene has CDR1 PRHDT and CDR2 FYEKMQ (reference sequence). CDR3 length equals 14 residues. CDR3 amino acids: CASSLGPGGTEAFF. In DNA, the CDR3 is TGTGCCAGCAGCCTAGGACCCGGGGGCACTGAAGCTTTCTTT.

The chain recombines TRBV27 with TRBJ2-7, with 7 bases identical to TRBD2. CDR3 size: 14 residues. The ends lost 3 bases at V and 0 bases at J; junction bases unmatched: 2. Germline loops: CDR1 MNHEY, CDR2 SMNVEV (reference sequence). As DNA, the CDR3 is TGTGCCAGCAGTTTCGGGAGGAGCTCCTACGAGCAGTACTTC. It encodes CASSFGRSSYEQYF.

This sequence joins TRBV5-1 and TRBJ2-3; 7 nucleotides line up with TRBD2. CDR1 SGHRS and CDR2 YFSETQ come from the germline V gene. Germline trimming cut 4 bases from V and 2 bases from J; bases unmatched to any gene: 4. The CDR3 spans 14 residues. Here the CDR3 DNA reads TGCGCCAGCAGCCCCCGACTAGCCACAGATACGCAGTATTTT. Translated, it gives CASSPRLATDTQYF.

The chain couples TRBV6-5 to TRBJ1-4; D perhaps matches TRBD1 (5 bases). Trimming cost V 5 bases and J 10 bases, with 20 bases left between them. This CDR3 is built from 15 residues. Germline assignment: CDR1 MNHEY and CDR2 SVGAGI. The CDR3 DNA sequence: TGTGCCAGCAGTAAACGGGACGATCTGACTAGAAAACTGTTTTTT. It specifies CASSKRDDLTRKLFF.

This clone was recorded a few times. This chain connects TRBV7-9 to TRBJ2-5, with D maybe TRBD1 (6 bases). V gave up 5 bases and J gave up 5 bases, with 15 bases separating them. This CDR3 has 14 amino acids. Germline lookup yields CDR1 SEHNR and CDR2 FQNEAQ (reference sequence). The CDR3 DNA sequence: TGTGCCAGCAGCGTACACAGGGTTGAGGAGACCCAGTACTTC. Amino acids: CASSVHRVEETQYF.

This chain connects TRBV30 to TRBJ1-5, with D perhaps TRBD1 (5 bases). Germline lookup yields CDR1 GTSNPN and CDR2 SVGIG (reference sequence). The CDR3 length is 14 residues. Between the trimmed V and J ends, which lost 7 bases and 0 bases, there was a span of 13 bases. This CDR3 reads CAYTRGDSNQPQHF. The CDR3 DNA is TGTGCCTACACCCGGGGGGATAGCAATCAGCCCCAGCATTTT. Complete variable domain (other parts from reference TRBV30 and TRBJ1-5): SQTIHQWPATLVQPVGSPLSLECTVEGTSNPNLYWYRQAAGRGLQLLFYSVGIGQISSEVPQNLSASRPQDRQFILSSKKLLLSDSGFYLCAYTRGDSNQPQHFGDGTRLSIL.

This clone has just a few counts. For the CDR3, the DNA is TGTGCCAGCAGTGACTCGAGCGGGGGGGCAGATACGCAGTATTTT. Amino acid sequence: CASSDSSGGADTQYF. V usage is TRBV6-4 and J usage is TRBJ2-3; 10 bases align to TRBD2. Germline CDR1 MRHNA, CDR2 SNTAGT. The V and J ends lost 0 bases and 4 bases, in that order; junction bases with no gene match: 1. The CDR3 is 15 amino acids.